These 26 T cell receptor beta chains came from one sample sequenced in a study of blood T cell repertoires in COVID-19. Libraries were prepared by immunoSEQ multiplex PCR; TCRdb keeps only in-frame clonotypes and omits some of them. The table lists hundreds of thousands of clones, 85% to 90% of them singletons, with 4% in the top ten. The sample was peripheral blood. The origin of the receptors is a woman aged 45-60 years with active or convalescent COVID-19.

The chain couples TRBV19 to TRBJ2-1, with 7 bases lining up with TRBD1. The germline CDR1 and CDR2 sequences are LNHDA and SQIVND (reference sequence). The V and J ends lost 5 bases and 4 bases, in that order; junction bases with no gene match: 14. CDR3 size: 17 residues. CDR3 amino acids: CASSPAHDRVHYNEQFF. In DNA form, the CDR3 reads TGTGCCAGTAGTCCAGCTCACGACAGGGTCCATTACAATGAGCAGTTCTTC.

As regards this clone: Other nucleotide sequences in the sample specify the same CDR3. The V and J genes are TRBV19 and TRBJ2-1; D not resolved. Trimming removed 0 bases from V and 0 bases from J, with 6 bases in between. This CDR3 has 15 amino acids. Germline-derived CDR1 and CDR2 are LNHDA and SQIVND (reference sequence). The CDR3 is CASSIDGSSYNEQFF. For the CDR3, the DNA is TGTGCCAGTAGTATAGACGGTAGCTCCTACAATGAGCAGTTCTTC.

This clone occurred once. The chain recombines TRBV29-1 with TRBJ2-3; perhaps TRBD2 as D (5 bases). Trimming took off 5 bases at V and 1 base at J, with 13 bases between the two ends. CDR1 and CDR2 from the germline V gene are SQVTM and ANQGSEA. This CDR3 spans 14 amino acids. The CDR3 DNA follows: TGCAGCGTTCGGAGGCAAGGACGCACAGATACGCAGTATTTT. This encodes CSVRRQGRTDTQYF.

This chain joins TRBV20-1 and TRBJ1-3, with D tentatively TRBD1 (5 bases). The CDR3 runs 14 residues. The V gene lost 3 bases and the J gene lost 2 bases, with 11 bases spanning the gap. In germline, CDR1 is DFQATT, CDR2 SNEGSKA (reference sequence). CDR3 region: CSASRGGAGNTIYF. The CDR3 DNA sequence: TGCAGTGCTAGTCGCGGGGGGGCTGGAAACACCATATATTTT.

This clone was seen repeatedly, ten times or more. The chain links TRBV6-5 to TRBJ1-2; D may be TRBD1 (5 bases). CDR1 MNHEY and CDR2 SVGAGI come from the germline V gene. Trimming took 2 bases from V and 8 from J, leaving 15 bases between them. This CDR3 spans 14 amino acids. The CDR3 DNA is TGTGCCAGCAGTTACACCAGGGAAGCGGGGGGCTACACCTTC. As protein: CASSYTREAGGYTF.

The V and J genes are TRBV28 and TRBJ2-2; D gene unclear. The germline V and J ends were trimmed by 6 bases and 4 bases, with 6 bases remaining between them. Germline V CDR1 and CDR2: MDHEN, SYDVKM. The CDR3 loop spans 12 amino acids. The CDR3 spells CASRRGTGELFF. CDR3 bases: TGTGCCAGCAGGCGAGGCACCGGGGAGCTGTTTTTT.

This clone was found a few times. The chain's CDR3 is CASRRQGANTGELFF. The CDR3 DNA follows: TGTGCCAGCAGACGACAGGGAGCGAACACCGGGGAGCTGTTTTTT. The chain is built from TRBV27 and TRBJ2-2, with 7 bases matching TRBD1. This CDR3 has 15 amino acids. Germline-derived CDR1 and CDR2 are MNHEY and SMNVEV (reference sequence). The V gene end was trimmed by 6 bases and the J gene end by 0 bases; junction bases not matched to a gene: 4.

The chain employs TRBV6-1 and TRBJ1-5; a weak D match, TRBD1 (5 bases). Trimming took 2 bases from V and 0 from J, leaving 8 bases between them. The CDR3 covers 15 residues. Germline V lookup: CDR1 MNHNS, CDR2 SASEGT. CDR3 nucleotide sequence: TGTGCCAGCAGTGAACAGGGAACTAGCAATCAGCCCCAGCATTTT. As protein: CASSEQGTSNQPQHF.

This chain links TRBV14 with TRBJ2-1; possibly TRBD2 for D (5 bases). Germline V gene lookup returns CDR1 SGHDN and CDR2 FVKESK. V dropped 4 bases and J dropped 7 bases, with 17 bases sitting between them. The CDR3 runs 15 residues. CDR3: CASSLLRGVDNEQFF. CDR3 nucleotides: TGTGCCAGCAGCCTCCTCCGGGGAGTAGATAATGAGCAGTTCTTC.

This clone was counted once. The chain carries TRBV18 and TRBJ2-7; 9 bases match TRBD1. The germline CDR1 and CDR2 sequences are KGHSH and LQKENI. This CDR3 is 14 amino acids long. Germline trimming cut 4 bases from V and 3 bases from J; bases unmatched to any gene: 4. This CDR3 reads CASSRGTGYYEQYF. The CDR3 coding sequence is TGTGCCAGCTCACGGGGGACAGGGTACTACGAGCAGTACTTC.

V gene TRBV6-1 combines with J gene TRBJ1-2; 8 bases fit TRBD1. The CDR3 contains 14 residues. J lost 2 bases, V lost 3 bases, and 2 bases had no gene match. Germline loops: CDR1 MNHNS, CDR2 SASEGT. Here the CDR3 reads CASSDRQGNYGYTF. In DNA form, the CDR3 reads TGTGCCAGCAGTGACAGACAGGGGAACTATGGCTACACCTTC.

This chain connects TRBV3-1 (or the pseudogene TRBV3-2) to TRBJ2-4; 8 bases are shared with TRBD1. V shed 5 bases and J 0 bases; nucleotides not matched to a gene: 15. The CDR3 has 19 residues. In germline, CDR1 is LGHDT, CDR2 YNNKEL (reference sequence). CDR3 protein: CASSSGRPGTGLAKNIQYF. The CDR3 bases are TGTGCCAGCAGCTCCGGACGGCCCGGGACAGGCCTAGCCAAAAACATTCAGTACTTC.

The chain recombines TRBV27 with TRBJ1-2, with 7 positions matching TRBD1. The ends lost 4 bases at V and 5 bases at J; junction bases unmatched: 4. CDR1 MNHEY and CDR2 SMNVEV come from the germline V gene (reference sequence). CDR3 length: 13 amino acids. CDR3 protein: CASSSTGAYGYTF. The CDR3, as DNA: TGTGCCAGCAGTTCAACAGGGGCGTATGGCTACACCTTC.

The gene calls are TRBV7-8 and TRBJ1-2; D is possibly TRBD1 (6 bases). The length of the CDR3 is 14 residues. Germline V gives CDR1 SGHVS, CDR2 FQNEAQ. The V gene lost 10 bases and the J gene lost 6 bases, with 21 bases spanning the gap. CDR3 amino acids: CATKQGPLKDGYTF. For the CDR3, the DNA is TGTGCCACCAAACAGGGCCCCCTTAAGGATGGCTACACCTTC.

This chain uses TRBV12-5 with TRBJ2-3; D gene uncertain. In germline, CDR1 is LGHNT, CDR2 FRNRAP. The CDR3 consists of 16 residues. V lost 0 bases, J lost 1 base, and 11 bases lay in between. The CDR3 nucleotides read TGTGCTAGTGGTTTGGTATCCTATTACGGCACAGATACGCAGTATTTT. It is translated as CASGLVSYYGTDTQYF.

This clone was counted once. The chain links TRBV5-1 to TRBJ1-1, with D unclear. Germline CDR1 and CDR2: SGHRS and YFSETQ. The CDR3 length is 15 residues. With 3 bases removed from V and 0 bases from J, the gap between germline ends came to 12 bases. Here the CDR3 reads CASSSGGVLNTEAFF. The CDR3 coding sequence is TGCGCCAGCAGCTCGGGCGGGGTCCTGAACACTGAAGCTTTCTTT.

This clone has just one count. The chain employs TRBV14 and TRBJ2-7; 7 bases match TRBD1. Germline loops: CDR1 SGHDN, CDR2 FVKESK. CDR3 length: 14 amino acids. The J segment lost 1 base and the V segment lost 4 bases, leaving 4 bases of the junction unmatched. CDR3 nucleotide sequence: TGTGCCAGCAGCCGGGGGACAGCTTCCTACGAGCAGTACTTC. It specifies CASSRGTASYEQYF.

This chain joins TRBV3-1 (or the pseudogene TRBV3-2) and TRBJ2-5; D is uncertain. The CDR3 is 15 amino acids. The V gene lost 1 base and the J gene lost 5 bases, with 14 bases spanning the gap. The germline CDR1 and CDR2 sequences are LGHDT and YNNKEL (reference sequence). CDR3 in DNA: TGTGCCAGCAGCCAAGCCGCCTTCCCCAGGGAGACCCAGTACTTC. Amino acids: CASSQAAFPRETQYF.

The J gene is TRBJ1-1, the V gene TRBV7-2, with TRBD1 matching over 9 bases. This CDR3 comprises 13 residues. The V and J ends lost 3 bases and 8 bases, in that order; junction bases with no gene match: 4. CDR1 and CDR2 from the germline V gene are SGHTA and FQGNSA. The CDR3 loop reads CASSFRTGAEAFF. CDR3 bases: TGTGCCAGCAGCTTCAGGACAGGGGCAGAAGCTTTCTTT.

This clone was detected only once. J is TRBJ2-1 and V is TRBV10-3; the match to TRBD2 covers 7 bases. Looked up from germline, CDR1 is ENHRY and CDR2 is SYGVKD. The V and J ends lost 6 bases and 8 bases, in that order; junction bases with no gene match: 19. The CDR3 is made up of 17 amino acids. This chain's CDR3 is CAISAGASGSGMDEQFF. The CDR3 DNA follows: TGTGCCATCAGCGCCGGGGCTAGCGGCAGTGGTATGGATGAGCAGTTCTTC.

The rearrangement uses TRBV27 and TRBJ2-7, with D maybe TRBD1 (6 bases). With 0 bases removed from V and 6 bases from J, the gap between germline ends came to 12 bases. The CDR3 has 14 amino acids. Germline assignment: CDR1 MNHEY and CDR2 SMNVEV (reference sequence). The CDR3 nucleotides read TGTGCCAGCAGTTTATCGGTTACAGGGTTCGAGCAGTACTTC. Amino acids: CASSLSVTGFEQYF.

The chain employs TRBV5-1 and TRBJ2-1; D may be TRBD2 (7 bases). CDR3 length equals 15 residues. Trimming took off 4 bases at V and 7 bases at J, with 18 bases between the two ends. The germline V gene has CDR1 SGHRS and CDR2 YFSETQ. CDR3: CASSPRWGGQNEQFF. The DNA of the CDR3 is TGCGCCAGCAGCCCACGGTGGGGGGGCCAGAATGAGCAGTTCTTC.

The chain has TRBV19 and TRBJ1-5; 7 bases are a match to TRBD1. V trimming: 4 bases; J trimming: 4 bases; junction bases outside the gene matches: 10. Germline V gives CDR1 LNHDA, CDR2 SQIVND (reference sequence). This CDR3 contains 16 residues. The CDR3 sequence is CASSSTAGQWNQPQHF. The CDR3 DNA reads TGTGCCAGTAGTAGTACCGCGGGACAGTGGAATCAGCCCCAGCATTTT.

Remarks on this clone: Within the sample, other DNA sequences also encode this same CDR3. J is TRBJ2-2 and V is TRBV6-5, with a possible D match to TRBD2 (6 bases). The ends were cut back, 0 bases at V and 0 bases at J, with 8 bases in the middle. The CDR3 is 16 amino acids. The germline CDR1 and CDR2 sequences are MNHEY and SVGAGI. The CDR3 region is CASSYSGLTNTGELFF. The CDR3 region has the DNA TGTGCCAGCAGTTACTCGGGACTCACGAACACCGGGGAGCTGTTTTTT.

CDR3 sequence reads: CASSPYGEGKNIQYF. CDR3 nucleotides: TGTGCCAGCAGCCCCTACGGGGAGGGTAAAAACATTCAGTACTTC. The J gene is TRBJ2-4, the V gene TRBV3-1 (or the pseudogene TRBV3-2); 7 bases match TRBD2. The CDR3 runs to 15 residues. Germline assignment: CDR1 LGHDT and CDR2 YNNKEL (reference sequence). V dropped 4 bases and J dropped 4; count of bases not matched to a gene: 7.

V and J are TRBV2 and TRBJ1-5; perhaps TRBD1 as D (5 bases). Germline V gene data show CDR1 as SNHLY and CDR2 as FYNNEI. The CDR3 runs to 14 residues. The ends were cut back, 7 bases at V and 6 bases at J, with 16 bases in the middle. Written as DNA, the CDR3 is TGTGCCAGCAACTGGGGCGGGGAGAGTCAGCCCCAGCATTTT. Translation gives CASNWGGESQPQHF.